This T cell receptor beta chain was profiled in a study of graft-versus-host responses after intestinal transplantation. Study background: Recipients had multivisceral, liver-intestinal, or isolated intestinal transplants. Anti-thymocyte globulin was used for induction in all recipients, who then took tacrolimus and steroids for about 3 years. Overall study findings and caveats: GvH clones were found in recipient marrow; some appeared first in ileum or blood.

Germline V gene sequence: CDR1 SGHRS, CDR2 YFSETQ. Trimming removed 0 bases from V and 5 bases from J; junction bases left unmatched: 5. The CDR3 sequence is 15 residues long. Data came from immunoSEQ multiplex PCR; TCRdb stores just in-frame clones and leaves some out. The sample includes 50,000 or so clones, about nine tenths of them seen just once. A remark on this clone: Its antigen is unidentified.

This TCR derives from a human donor who was the organ donor for an intestinal transplant. This material consisted of unstimulated CD4+ T cells sorted from spleen or lymph node cells, taken before transplant. V gene TRBV5-1 combines with J gene TRBJ2-5; 9 bases map to TRBD1. As DNA, the CDR3 is TGCGCCAGCAGCTTGGGGGGACAGGGATATGAGACCCAGTACTTC. Its protein is CASSLGGQGYETQYF.